The source of this T cell receptor (beta chain) is a study of blood T cell repertoires in COVID-19. TCRdb keeps only in-frame clones here, not all; method: immunoSEQ multiplex PCR. The sample has around 200,000 clones; roughly 90% are singletons. Between the trimmed V and J ends, which lost 1 base and 7 bases, there was a span of 13 bases. The CDR3 spans 15 residues. Germline CDR1 reads SEHNR; CDR2 reads FQNEAQ (reference sequence). Sequenced sample: peripheral blood. The chain has TRBV7-9 and TRBJ1-4, with D perhaps matching TRBD1 (6 bases). This clonotype originated in a woman between 45 and 60 years old with acute or convalescent COVID-19. CDR3 DNA: TGTGCCAGCAGCTTAGGGCGGGGGCCCAGTGAAAAACTGTTTTTT. Its protein is CASSLGRGPSEKLFF. The entire variable domain, with the rest obtained from reference TRBV7-9 and TRBJ1-4, is as follows: DTGVSQNPRHKITKRGQNVTFRCDPISEHNRLYWYRQTLGQGPEFLTYFQNEAQLEKSRLLSDRFSAERPKGSFSTLEIQRTEQGDSAMYLCASSLGRGPSEKLFFGSGTQLSVL.